The 8 T cell receptor beta chains below come from one sample, sequenced in a study of T cells expressing NK-cell markers. Reanalyzing the 5' RACE reads, TCRdb keeps one entry per CDR3 protein, without DNA. The listing contains hundreds of thousands of distinct CDR3 sequences. The sequenced material came from blood T cells: a sorted CD56 or NKG2C T cell subset, CD4+ or CD8+ T cells, or bulk PBMC T cells (not recorded which). The receptors shown here come from a man between 18 and 35 years old in good health.

The chain couples TRBV12-3 or TRBV12-4 to TRBJ2-1; the TCRdb call, TRBD2, lacks DNA for checking. The CDR3 runs 17 residues. The CDR3 loop is CASSLAPAGSPNNEQFF.

V and J are TRBV5-1 and TRBJ2-1; TCRdb lists TRBD1, though no DNA is available to test this call. Germline CDR1 and CDR2: SGHRS and YFSETQ. The CDR3 loop spans 14 amino acids. The CDR3: CASSSADRGDEQFF.

The gene calls are TRBV20-1 and TRBJ2-1; TCRdb reports TRBD2, a call that lacks DNA to check it against. The CDR3 spans 12 residues. The germline CDR1 and CDR2 sequences are DFQATT and SNEGSKA (reference sequence). The CDR3 loop is CSADDYNNEQFF.

The chain uses TRBV15 and TRBJ2-1; lacking DNA, the TRBD1 call made by TCRdb goes unchecked. The CDR3 is made up of 15 amino acids. Germline CDR1 is LNHNV and CDR2 is YYDKDF (reference sequence). CDR3 residues: CATSRDGPGANEQFF.

The chain employs TRBV7-2 and TRBJ2-5; TCRdb indicates TRBD2, and absent DNA this call remains unverified. CDR1 and CDR2 from the germline V gene are SGHTA and FQGNSA. The CDR3 is 17 residues long. CDR3 in amino acids: CASSLVVSSGRRETQYF.

CDR3 residues: CASSLSGSFFYEQYF. The genes are TRBV27 and TRBJ2-7. Germline lookup yields CDR1 MNHEY and CDR2 SMNVEV (reference sequence). This CDR3 has 15 residues.

This chain joins TRBV20-1 and TRBJ2-7. Germline V lookup: CDR1 DFQATT, CDR2 SNEGSKA (reference sequence). The CDR3 runs to 14 residues. The CDR3: CSARRRWDSYEQYF.

CDR3 region: CASSSASGTIYF. The rearrangement links TRBV5-5 to TRBJ1-3. CDR1 and CDR2 from the germline V gene are SGHKS and YYEKEE (reference sequence). This CDR3 has 12 amino acids.